This is a list of T cell receptor beta chains from one sample in a study of CD8 T cells in ankylosing spondylitis. TCRdb reanalysed the 5' RACE reads using MiXCR and keeps one entry per CDR3 protein. This table holds some 140,000 distinct CDR3 sequences, 7.5% to 9.5% found once. The sample consisted of synovial fluid, either unsorted or a sorted T cell fraction (not recorded which). The receptors derive from a male donor with ankylosing spondylitis. CDR3s include the opening cysteine and the closing phenylalanine or tryptophan. D genes are given only for firm matches. Expanded clones get a size class; other rows say once, few or many, or leave the size out.

TRBJ1-1 | TRBV28 | . | . | CASRDHSGNTEAFF | TGTGCCAGCAGGGACCACTCAGGGAACACTGAAGCTTTCTTT
TRBJ2-1 | TRBV4-2 | TRBD2 | . | CASSQDGRGLAGGYNEQFF | TGTGCCAGCAGCCAAGATGGTCGGGGACTAGCGGGAGGGTACAATGAGCAGTTCTTC
TRBJ2-7 | TRBV15 | . | . | CATSSELGETYEQYF | TGTGCCACCAGCAGTGAACTAGGGGAGACCTACGAGCAGTACTTC
TRBJ1-6 | TRBV5-1 | . | few | CASSLTDAYNSPLHF | TGCGCCAGCAGCTTGACAGATGCCTATAATTCACCCCTCCACTTT
TRBJ1-1 | TRBV20-1 | . | few | CSARRPEIYTEAFF | TGCAGTGCTAGACGTCCAGAGATTTACACTGAAGCTTTCTTT
TRBJ1-1 | TRBV12-3/TRBV12-4 | . | many | CASRGRGLAFF | TGTGCCAGCCGCGGGCGTGGCCTAGCTTTCTTT
TRBJ2-7 | TRBV10-3 | . | many | CAISDPGGKAIYEQYF | TGTGCCATCAGTGATCCCGGGGGAAAGGCGATCTACGAGCAGTACTTC
TRBJ1-6 | TRBV12-3/TRBV12-4 | . | many | CASSLARASPLHF | TGTGCCAGCAGTTTAGCCAGGGCTTCACCCCTCCACTTT
TRBJ1-1 | TRBV6-1 | TRBD1 | . | CATSNNQGGTFF | TGTGCCACTAGTAACAACCAGGGGGGAACTTTCTTT
TRBJ2-7 | TRBV29-1 | . | few | CSARGAAQSYEQYF | TGCAGCGCCAGGGGGGCGGCACAAAGCTACGAGCAGTACTTC
TRBJ1-5 | TRBV28 | . | few | CASSSARRGTNQPQHF | TGTGCCAGCAGTTCCGCTAGGAGGGGGACCAATCAGCCCCAGCATTTT
TRBJ2-6 | TRBV28 | . | many | CASSRYGANVLTF | TGTGCCAGCTCGCGTTATGGGGCCAACGTCCTGACTTTC
TRBJ2-1 | TRBV7-2 | TRBD1 | many | CASSLSGGASGEQFF | TGTGCCAGCAGCTTATCAGGGGGCGCGTCGGGTGAGCAGTTCTTC
TRBJ1-1 | TRBV12-3/TRBV12-4 | TRBD1 | many | CASSGQVGTEAFF | TGTGCCAGCAGTGGACAGGTGGGCACTGAAGCTTTCTTT
TRBJ1-4 | TRBV12-3/TRBV12-4 | . | many | CASSWRGREKLFF | TGTGCCAGCAGTTGGCGGGGGCGCGAAAAACTGTTTTTT
TRBJ2-1 | TRBV4-3 | TRBD1 | few | CASSQDPHRDRGSNEQFF | TGCGCCAGCAGCCAAGATCCCCACCGGGACAGGGGAAGTAATGAGCAGTTCTTC
TRBJ2-7 | TRBV7-2 | TRBD2 | many | CASSLTGTSVLYEQYF | TGTGCCAGCAGCCTTACCGGGACTAGCGTCCTCTACGAGCAGTACTTC
TRBJ1-5 | TRBV28 | . | many | CASSSPEGNQPQHF | TGTGCCAGCAGTTCCCCGGAGGGAAATCAGCCCCAGCATTTT
TRBJ1-1 | TRBV11-3 | . | . | CASSLVMGSEAFF | TGTGCCAGCAGCTTAGTGATGGGCAGTGAAGCTTTCTTT
TRBJ2-5 | TRBV7-2 | TRBD1 | . | CASSVRGGTRWETQYF | TGTGCCAGCAGCGTTCGAGGGGGCACTAGGTGGGAGACCCAGTACTTC
TRBJ2-3 | TRBV7-2 | . | many | CASSEGTNLGTDTQYF | TGTGCCAGCAGCGAAGGGACCAATCTTGGCACAGATACGCAGTATTTT
TRBJ1-6 | TRBV5-8 | . | many | CASSFATTLHF | TGTGCCAGCAGCTTTGCTACCACCCTCCACTTT
TRBJ2-2 | TRBV11-2 | . | . | CASSFSLSNTGELFF | TGTGCCAGCAGCTTCTCACTATCCAACACCGGGGAGCTGTTTTTT
TRBJ1-5 | TRBV7-2 | . | many | CASSLALGYSNQPQHF | TGTGCCAGCAGCTTAGCGCTGGGATATAGCAATCAGCCCCAGCATTTT
TRBJ1-1 | TRBV29-1 | . | . | CSVYRFPMNTEAFF | TGCAGCGTGTACAGGTTCCCTATGAACACTGAAGCTTTCTTT
TRBJ2-2 | TRBV28 | . | . | CASTVQGDGELFF | TGTGCCAGCACCGTACAGGGTGACGGGGAGCTGTTTTTT
TRBJ2-2 | TRBV5-1 | . | many | CASSPSLGATGELFF | TGCGCCAGCAGCCCCTCACTAGGGGCGACCGGGGAGCTGTTTTTT
TRBJ2-7 | TRBV6-2/TRBV6-3 | . | few | CASRDYEQYF | TGTGCCAGCCGAGACTACGAGCAGTACTTC
TRBJ2-5 | TRBV3-1 | TRBD1 | many | CASSHALYRGPETQYF | TGTGCCAGCAGCCATGCCCTTTACAGGGGGCCTGAGACCCAGTACTTC
TRBJ2-7 | TRBV18 | . | few | CASSPRSGRPYEQYF | TGTGCCAGCTCACCAAGGTCAGGTCGACCCTACGAGCAGTACTTC
TRBJ1-6 | TRBV6-1 | TRBD1 | few | CASIPTGDNSPLHF | TGTGCCAGCATTCCGACAGGGGACAATTCACCCCTCCACTTT
TRBJ2-3 | TRBV20-1 | . | few | CSATPGSFGDTQYF | TGCAGTGCTACCCCAGGGTCCTTCGGAGATACGCAGTATTTT
TRBJ2-5 | TRBV5-1 | . | . | CASTTAPRAGETQYF | TGCGCCAGCACTACGGCCCCCAGGGCGGGGGAGACCCAGTACTTC
TRBJ2-1 | TRBV10-3 | TRBD2 | many | CATSGRAGDEQFF | TGTGCCACTAGCGGGAGGGCCGGCGATGAGCAGTTCTTC
TRBJ2-7 | TRBV29-1 | . | many | CSVTGTEAGEQYF | TGCAGCGTCACCGGGACCGAGGCGGGGGAGCAGTACTTC
TRBJ2-1 | TRBV12-5 | . | few | CASGPTGQSSYNEQFF | TGTGCTAGTGGTCCCACGGGCCAGTCCTCCTACAATGAGCAGTTCTTC
TRBJ1-4 | TRBV20-1 | . | few | CSARGGEATNEKLFF | TGCAGTGCTAGAGGGGGAGAGGCAACTAATGAAAAACTGTTTTTT
TRBJ2-2 | TRBV7-2 | . | many | CASSLRGGQFTGELFF | TGTGCCAGCAGCCTTAGAGGTGGACAGTTCACCGGGGAGCTGTTTTTT
TRBJ2-3 | TRBV7-2 | . | many | CASSLASVRTDTQYF | TGTGCCAGCAGCTTAGCTAGCGTGCGCACAGATACGCAGTATTTT
TRBJ1-1 | TRBV12-3/TRBV12-4 | . | many | CASSFLRGDTEAFF | TGTGCCAGCAGTTTTTTAAGGGGCGACACTGAAGCTTTCTTT
TRBJ2-7 | TRBV20-1 | TRBD1 | many | CSARGDRDSEVF | TGCAGTGCTAGAGGCGACCGGGACAGCGAGGTTTTC